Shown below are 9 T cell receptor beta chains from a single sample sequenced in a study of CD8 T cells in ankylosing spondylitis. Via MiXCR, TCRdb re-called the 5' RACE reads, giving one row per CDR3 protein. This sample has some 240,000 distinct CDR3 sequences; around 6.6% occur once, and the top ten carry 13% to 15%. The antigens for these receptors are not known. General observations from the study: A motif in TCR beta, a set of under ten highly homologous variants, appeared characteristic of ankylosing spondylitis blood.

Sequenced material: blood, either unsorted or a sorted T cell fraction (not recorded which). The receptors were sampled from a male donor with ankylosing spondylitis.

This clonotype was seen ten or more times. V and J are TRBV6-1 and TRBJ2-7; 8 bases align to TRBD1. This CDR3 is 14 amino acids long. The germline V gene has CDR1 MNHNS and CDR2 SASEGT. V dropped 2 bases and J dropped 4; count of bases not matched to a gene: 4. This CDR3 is CASSELGQVYEQYF. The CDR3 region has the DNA TGTGCCAGCAGTGAATTGGGACAGGTATACGAGCAGTACTTC.

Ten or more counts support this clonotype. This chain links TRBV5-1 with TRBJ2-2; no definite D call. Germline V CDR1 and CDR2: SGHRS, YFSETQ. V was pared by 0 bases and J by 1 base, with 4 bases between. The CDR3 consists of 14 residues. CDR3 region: CASSLAWNTGELFF. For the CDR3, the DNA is TGCGCCAGCAGCTTGGCCTGGAACACCGGGGAGCTGTTTTTT.

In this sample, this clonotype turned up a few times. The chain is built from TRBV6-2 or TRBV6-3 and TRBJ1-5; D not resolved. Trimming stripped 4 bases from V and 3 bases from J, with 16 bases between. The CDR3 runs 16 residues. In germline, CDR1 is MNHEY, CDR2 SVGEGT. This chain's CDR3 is CASSSPTAWVNQPQHF. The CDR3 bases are TGTGCCAGCAGTTCCCCGACGGCTTGGGTCAATCAGCCCCAGCATTTT.

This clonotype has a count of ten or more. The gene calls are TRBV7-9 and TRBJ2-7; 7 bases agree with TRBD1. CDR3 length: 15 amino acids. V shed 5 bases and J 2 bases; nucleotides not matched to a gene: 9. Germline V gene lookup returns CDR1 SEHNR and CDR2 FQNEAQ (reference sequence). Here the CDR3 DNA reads TGTGCCAGCAGCGCTCAGGGGGACGGGCCCTACGAGCAGTACTTC. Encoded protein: CASSAQGDGPYEQYF.

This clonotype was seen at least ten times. In DNA, the CDR3 is TGTGCCAGCAGCCCCGGACCGGGGCCGTATGGCTACACCTTC. This gives the protein CASSPGPGPYGYTF. This rearrangement joins TRBV7-9 to TRBJ1-2, with D tentatively TRBD1 (5 bases). Between the trimmed V and J ends, which lost 5 bases and 5 bases, there was a span of 15 bases. The CDR3 is made up of 14 amino acids. Germline V gives CDR1 SEHNR, CDR2 FQNEAQ (reference sequence).

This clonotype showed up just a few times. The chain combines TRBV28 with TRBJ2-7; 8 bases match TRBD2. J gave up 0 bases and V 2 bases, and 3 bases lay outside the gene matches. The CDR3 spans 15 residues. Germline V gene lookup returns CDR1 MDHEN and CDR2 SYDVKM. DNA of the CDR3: TGTGCCAGCAGTTTAAGACTAGCGCTCTCCTACGAGCAGTACTTC. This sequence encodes CASSLRLALSYEQYF.

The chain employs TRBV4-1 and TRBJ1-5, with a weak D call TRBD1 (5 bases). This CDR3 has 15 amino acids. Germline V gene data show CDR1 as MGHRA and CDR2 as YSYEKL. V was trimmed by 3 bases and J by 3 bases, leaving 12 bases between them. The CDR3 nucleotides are TGCGCCAGCAGCCAGGGACCGGGCCTCAATCAGCCCCAGCATTTT. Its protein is CASSQGPGLNQPQHF.

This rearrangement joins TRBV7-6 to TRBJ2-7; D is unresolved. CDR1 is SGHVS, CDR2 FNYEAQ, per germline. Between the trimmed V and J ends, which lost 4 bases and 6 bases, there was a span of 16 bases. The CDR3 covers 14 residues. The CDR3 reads CASSSRPGVGEQYF. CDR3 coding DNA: TGTGCCAGCAGCTCCCGACCGGGCGTAGGCGAGCAGTACTTC.

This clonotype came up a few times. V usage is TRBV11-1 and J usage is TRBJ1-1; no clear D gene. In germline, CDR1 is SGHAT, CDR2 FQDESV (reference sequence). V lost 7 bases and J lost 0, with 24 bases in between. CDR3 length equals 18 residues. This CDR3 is CASTLGSDTPFMNTEAFF. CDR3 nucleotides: TGTGCCAGCACCTTGGGGTCGGATACACCTTTTATGAACACTGAAGCTTTCTTT.